This T cell receptor (beta chain) derives from a study of regulatory T cells in long-lasting Graves disease. Germline CDR1 and CDR2: SGHNT and YENEEA. There are 14 residues in the CDR3. Deletions cut 3 bases from V and 2 bases from J, with 11 bases between. With iRepertoire HTBI primers and Arm-PCR of CDR3 regions, TCR beta libraries were built. MiXCR, applied by TCRdb to the multiplex PCR reads, yields one record per CDR3 protein. The data contain 700,000 or so distinct CDR3 sequences, 25% to 35% of them singletons. Time point of the sample: persistent/refractory GD, antithyroid drugs over 5 years with positive TRAb. RNA extracted from PBMCs served as the sequencing template. The authors diagnosed Graves' disease using American Thyroid Association guidelines.

Source: peripheral blood mononuclear cells (PBMCs), taken when the disease was refractory, from a patient treated with antithyroid drugs. The chain carries TRBV11-3 and TRBJ2-7; weak D call: TRBD2 (7 bases). This receptor was obtained from a female donor with Graves disease. CDR3 in DNA: TGTGCCAGCAGCTTCAGGGGAGGGGCCTACGAGCAGTACTTC. It yields the protein CASSFRGGAYEQYF.